This T cell receptor (beta chain) was identified during a study of blood T cell repertoires in COVID-19. The CDR3 length is 13 residues. CDR1 and CDR2 from the germline V gene are LNHDA and SQIVND (reference sequence). The V end was cut by 4 bases, the J end by 9 bases, with 10 bases between. TCRdb's table, derived via immunoSEQ multiplex PCR, lists solely in-frame clones and lacks some. Of around 60,000 clones in the sample, roughly 84% were seen once. Sequencing used peripheral blood. This TCR came from a man in his 70s with acute or convalescent COVID-19. The V and J genes are TRBV19 and TRBJ1-6, with TRBD1 as a possible D gene (5 bases). In nucleotides, the CDR3 is TGTGCCAGTAGTAACCTTAGGGGTTCACCCCTCCACTTT. Amino acids: CASSNLRGSPLHF.